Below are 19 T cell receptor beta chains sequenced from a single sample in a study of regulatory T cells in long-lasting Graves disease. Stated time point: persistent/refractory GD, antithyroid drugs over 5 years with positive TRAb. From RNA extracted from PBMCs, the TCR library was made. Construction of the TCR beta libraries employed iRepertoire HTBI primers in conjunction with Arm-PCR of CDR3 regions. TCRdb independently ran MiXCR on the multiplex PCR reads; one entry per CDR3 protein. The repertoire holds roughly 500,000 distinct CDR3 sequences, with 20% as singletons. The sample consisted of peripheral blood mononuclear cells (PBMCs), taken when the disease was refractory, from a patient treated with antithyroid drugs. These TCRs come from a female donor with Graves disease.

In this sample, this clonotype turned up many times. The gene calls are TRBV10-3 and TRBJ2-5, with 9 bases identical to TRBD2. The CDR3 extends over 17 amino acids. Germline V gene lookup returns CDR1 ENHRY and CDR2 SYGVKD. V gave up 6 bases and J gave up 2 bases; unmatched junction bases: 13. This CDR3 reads CAIRGASGTSRQETQYF. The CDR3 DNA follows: TGTGCCATCAGAGGGGCTAGCGGGACATCAAGACAAGAGACCCAGTACTTC.

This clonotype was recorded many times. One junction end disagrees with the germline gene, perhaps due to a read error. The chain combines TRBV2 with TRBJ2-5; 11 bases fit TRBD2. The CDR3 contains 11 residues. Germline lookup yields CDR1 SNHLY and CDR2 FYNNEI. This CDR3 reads CASSAFGTSGF. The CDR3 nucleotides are TGTGCCAGCAGCGCCTTCGGGACTAGCGGCTTC. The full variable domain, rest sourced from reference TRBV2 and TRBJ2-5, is EPEVTQTPSHQVTQMGQEVILRCVPISNHLYFYWYRQILGQKVEFLVSFYNNEISEKSEIFDDQFSVERPDGSNFTLKIRSTKLEDSAMYFCASSAFGTSGFGPGTRLLVL.

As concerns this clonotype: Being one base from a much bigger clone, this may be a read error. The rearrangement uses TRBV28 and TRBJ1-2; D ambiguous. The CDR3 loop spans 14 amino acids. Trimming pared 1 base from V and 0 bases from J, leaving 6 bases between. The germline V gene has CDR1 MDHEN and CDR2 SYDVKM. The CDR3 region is CASSLFPTNYGYTF. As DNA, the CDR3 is TGTGCCAGCAGTTTATTCCCGACTAACTATGGCTACACCTTC.

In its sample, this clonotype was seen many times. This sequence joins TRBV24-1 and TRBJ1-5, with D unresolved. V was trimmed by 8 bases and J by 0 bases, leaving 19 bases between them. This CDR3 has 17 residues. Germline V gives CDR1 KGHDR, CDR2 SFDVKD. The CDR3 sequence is CATNSEGSIYSNQPQHF. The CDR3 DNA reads TGTGCCACCAACTCTGAAGGGTCTATATATAGCAATCAGCCCCAGCATTTT.

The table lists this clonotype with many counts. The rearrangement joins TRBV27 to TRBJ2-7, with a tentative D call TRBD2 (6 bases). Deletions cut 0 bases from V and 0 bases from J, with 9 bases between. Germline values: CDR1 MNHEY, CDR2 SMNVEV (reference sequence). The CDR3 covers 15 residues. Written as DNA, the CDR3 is TGTGCCAGCAGTTTATCCAGACTAGTCTCCTACGAGCAGTACTTC. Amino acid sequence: CASSLSRLVSYEQYF.

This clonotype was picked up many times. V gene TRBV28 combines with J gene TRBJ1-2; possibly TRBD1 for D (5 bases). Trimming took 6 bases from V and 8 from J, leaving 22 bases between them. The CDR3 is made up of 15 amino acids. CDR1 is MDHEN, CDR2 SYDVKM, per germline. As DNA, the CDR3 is TGTGCCAGCAGCCGTGTTAGGCGACAGACCGCAGGCTACACCTTC. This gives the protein CASSRVRRQTAGYTF.

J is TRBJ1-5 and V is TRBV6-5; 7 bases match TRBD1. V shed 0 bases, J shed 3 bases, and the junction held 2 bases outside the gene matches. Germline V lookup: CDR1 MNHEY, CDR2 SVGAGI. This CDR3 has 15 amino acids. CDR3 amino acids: CASSYSTGLNQPQHF. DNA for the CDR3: TGTGCCAGCAGTTACTCGACAGGGCTCAATCAGCCCCAGCATTTT.

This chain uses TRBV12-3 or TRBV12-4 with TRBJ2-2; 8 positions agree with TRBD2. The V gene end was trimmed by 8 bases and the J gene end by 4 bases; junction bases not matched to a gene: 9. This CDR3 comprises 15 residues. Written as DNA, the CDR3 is TGTGCCAGCCAAAATGGCGGGGGGTTCACCGGGGAGCTGTTTTTT. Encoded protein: CASQNGGGFTGELFF.

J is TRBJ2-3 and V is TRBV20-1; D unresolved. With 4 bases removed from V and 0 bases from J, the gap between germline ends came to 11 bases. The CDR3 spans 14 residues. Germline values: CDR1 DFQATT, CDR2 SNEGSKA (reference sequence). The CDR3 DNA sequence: TGCAGTGCTAACAGTGACGATAGCACAGATACGCAGTATTTT. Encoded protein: CSANSDDSTDTQYF.

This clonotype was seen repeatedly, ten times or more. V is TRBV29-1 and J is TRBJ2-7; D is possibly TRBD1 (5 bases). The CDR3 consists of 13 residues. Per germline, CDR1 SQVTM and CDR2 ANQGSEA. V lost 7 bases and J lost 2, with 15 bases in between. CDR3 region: CSALYGQAYEQYF. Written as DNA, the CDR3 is TGCAGCGCGCTATACGGACAAGCCTACGAGCAGTACTTC.

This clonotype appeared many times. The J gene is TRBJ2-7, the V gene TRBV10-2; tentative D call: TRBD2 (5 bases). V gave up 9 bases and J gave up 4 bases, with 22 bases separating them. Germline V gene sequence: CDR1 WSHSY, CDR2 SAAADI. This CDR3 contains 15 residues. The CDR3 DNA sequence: TGCGCCAGTCGACGGGGTATAGACTCTGGGTACGAGCAGTACTTC. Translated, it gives CASRRGIDSGYEQYF.

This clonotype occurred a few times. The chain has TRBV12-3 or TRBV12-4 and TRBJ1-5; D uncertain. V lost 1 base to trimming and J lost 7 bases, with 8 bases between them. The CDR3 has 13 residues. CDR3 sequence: CASSLGVEQPQHF. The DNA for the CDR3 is TGTGCCAGCAGTTTAGGGGTCGAGCAGCCCCAGCATTTT.

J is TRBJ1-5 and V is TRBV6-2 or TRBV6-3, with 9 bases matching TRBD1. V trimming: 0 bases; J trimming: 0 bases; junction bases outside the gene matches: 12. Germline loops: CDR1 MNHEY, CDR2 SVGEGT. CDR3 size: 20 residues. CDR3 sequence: CASSYSLTGQGSNSNQPQHF. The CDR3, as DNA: TGTGCCAGCAGTTACTCCCTGACGGGACAGGGCTCGAATAGCAATCAGCCCCAGCATTTT.

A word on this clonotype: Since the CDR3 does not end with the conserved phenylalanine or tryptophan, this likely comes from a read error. The CDR3 spells CSAAGASNEKLFS. CDR3 DNA sequence: TGCAGCGCCGCGGGCGCCTCTAATGAAAAACTGTTTTCT. This sequence joins TRBV29-1 and TRBJ1-4; D is ambiguous. This CDR3 has 13 residues. Germline loops: CDR1 SQVTM, CDR2 ANQGSEA. V gave up 7 bases and J gave up 3 bases, with 12 bases separating them.

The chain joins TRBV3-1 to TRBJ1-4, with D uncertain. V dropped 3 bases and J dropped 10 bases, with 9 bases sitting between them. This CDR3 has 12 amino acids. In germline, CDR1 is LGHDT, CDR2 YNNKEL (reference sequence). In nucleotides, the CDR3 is TGTGCCAGCAGCCACTTGGACGGAAAACTGTTTTTT. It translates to CASSHLDGKLFF. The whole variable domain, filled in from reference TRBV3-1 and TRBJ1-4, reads DTAVSQTPKYLVTQMGNDKSIKCEQNLGHDTMYWYKQDSKKFLKIMFSYNNKELIINETVPNRFSPKSPDKAHLNLHINSLELGDSAVYFCASSHLDGKLFFGSGTQLSVL.

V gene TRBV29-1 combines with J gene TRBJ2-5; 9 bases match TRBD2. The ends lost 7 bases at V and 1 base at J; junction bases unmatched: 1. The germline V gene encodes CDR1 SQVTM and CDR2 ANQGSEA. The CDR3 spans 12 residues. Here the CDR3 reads CSAGLAQETQYF. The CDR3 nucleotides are TGCAGCGCGGGACTAGCCCAAGAGACCCAGTACTTC.

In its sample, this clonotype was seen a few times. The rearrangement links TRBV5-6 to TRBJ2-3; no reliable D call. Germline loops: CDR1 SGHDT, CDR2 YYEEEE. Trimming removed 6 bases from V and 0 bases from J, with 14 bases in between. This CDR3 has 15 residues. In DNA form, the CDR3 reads TGTGCCAGCACCCAACTTGGGCCAAGCACAGATACGCAGTATTTT. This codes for CASTQLGPSTDTQYF.

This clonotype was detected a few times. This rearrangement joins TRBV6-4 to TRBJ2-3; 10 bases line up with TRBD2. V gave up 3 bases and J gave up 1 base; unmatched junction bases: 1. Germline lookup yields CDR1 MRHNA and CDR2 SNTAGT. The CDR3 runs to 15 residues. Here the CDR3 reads CASSEGTSGTDTQYF. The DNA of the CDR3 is TGTGCCAGCAGTGAAGGGACTAGCGGCACAGATACGCAGTATTTT.

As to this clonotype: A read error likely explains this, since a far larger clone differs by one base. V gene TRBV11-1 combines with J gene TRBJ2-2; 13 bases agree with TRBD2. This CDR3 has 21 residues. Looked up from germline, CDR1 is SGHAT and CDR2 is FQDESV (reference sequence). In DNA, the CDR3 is TGTGCCAGCAGCCTCACTAGCGGGAGGGCTTGGGCACCGACACGCACCGGGGGGCTGTTTTTT. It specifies CASSLTSGRAWAPTRTGGLFF.